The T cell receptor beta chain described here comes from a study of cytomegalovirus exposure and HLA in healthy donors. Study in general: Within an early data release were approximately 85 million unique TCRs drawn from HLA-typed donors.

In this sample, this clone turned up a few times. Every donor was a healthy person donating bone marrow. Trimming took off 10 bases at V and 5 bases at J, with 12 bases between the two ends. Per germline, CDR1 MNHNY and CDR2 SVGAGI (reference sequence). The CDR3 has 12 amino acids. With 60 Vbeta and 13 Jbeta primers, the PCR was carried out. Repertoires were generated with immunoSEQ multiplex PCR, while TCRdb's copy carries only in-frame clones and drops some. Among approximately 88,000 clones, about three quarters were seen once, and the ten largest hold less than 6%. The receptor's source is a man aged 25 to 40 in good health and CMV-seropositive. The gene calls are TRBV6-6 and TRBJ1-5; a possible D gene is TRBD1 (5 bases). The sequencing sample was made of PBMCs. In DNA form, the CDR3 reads TGTGCCACCGTCGGGGGGGATCAGCCCCAGCATTTT. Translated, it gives CATVGGDQPQHF.